This TCR beta chain emerged from a study of blood T cell repertoires in COVID-19. The CDR3 spans 14 residues. CDR1 and CDR2 (germline): LGHNT, FRNRAP. V was pared by 6 bases and J by 7 bases, with 5 bases of the junction left unmatched. Study members were between roughly 18 and 89 years old and lived in some 22 US regions. Profiling relied on immunoSEQ multiplex PCR, and the TCRdb table lists in-frame clones only, not all of them. The table shows about 210,000 clones, with roughly 89% occurring only once. This clonotype was obtained from a man aged 18 to 35 with acute COVID-19. The chain carries TRBV12-5 and TRBJ2-1, with 11 bases matching TRBD1. Sequencing was done on a sample of PBMCs or T cells enriched from blood (not recorded which). The CDR3 reads CASGLGQGANEQFF. In DNA, the CDR3 is TGTGCTAGTGGCCTCGGACAGGGGGCGAATGAGCAGTTCTTC.